Below, 28 T cell receptor beta chains from the same sample are listed, as sequenced in a study of blood T cell repertoires in COVID-19. The protocol was immunoSEQ multiplex PCR, while the TCRdb copy is restricted to in-frame clones and leaves out a portion. The sample consists of 200,000 or so clones, around nine tenths of them appearing once. Sample: peripheral blood. These TCRs come from a man between 60 and 70 years old with COVID-19, enrolled during active disease.

The V gene is TRBV9, the J gene TRBJ2-2; the match to TRBD1 covers 10 bases. Germline CDR1 reads SGDLS; CDR2 reads YYNGEE. The CDR3 runs 15 residues. V lost 4 bases and J lost 4; bases outside the gene matches: 4. The CDR3 bases are TGTGCCAGCAGCCCTCGACAGGGGGCCACCGGGGAGCTGTTTTTT. Encoded protein: CASSPRQGATGELFF.

This clone was found once. This chain links TRBV2 with TRBJ2-1; 14 bases agree with TRBD2. J lost 9 bases, V lost 5 bases, and 6 bases had no gene match. The V gene's germline CDR1 is SNHLY and CDR2 FYNNEI. The CDR3 has 15 amino acids. Written as DNA, the CDR3 is TGTGCCAGCAGTCCGACTAGCGGGGGGGCCGGTGAGCAGTTCTTC. This gives the protein CASSPTSGGAGEQFF.

The rearrangement links TRBV5-1 to TRBJ1-3, with no clear D. Germline V gene lookup returns CDR1 SGHRS and CDR2 YFSETQ. The CDR3 runs to 15 residues. The V and J ends lost 5 bases and 0 bases respectively, with 12 bases between them. CDR3 sequence: CASSLLADSGNTIYF. Written as DNA, the CDR3 is TGCGCCAGCAGTTTGCTGGCAGACTCTGGAAACACCATATATTTT.

The rearrangement links TRBV5-1 to TRBJ2-7; 10 bases are shared with TRBD2. Germline assignment: CDR1 SGHRS and CDR2 YFSETQ. Unmatched junction bases numbered 1, after V lost 0 bases and J lost 7 bases. The CDR3 consists of 13 residues. CDR3 bases: TGCGCCAGCAGCTTGGAACTAGCGGGGGAGCAGTACTTC. Amino acids: CASSLELAGEQYF.

This clone came up once. This chain connects TRBV15 to TRBJ2-1, with D possibly being TRBD2 (5 bases). The CDR3 length is 16 residues. Germline loops: CDR1 LNHNV, CDR2 YYDKDF (reference sequence). V dropped 1 base and J dropped 7 bases, with 17 bases sitting between them. The CDR3 sequence: CATSRGRTPQENEQFF. CDR3 nucleotide sequence: TGTGCCACCAGCAGAGGGCGGACTCCTCAGGAAAATGAGCAGTTCTTC.

V is TRBV12-3 or TRBV12-4 and J is TRBJ2-1; 10 nucleotides agree with TRBD2. The CDR3 sequence is 13 residues long. The trim removed 7 bases at V and 8 bases at J, leaving 5 bases unmatched. CDR3 in DNA: TGTGCCAGCACCCTACTAGCGGGGTATGAGCAGTTCTTC. This codes for CASTLLAGYEQFF.

This chain uses TRBV3-1 (or the pseudogene TRBV3-2) with TRBJ2-2; D is perhaps TRBD2 (6 bases). V was shortened by 3 bases and J by 0 bases, with 8 bases between the two germline ends. The length of the CDR3 is 15 residues. CDR1 and CDR2 (germline): LGHDT, YNNKEL (reference sequence). The CDR3 sequence: CASSQRGANTGELFF. The CDR3 DNA is TGTGCCAGCAGCCAGCGGGGAGCGAACACCGGGGAGCTGTTTTTT.

The J gene is TRBJ1-2, the V gene TRBV3-1 (or the pseudogene TRBV3-2); D is possibly TRBD1 (5 bases). V lost 6 bases to trimming and J lost 4 bases, with 12 bases between them. The CDR3 has 13 residues. Germline V gene sequence: CDR1 LGHDT, CDR2 YNNKEL (reference sequence). The CDR3 sequence: CASRPTEVYGYTF. CDR3 DNA sequence: TGTGCCAGCAGACCGACAGAGGTCTATGGCTACACCTTC.

The chain links TRBV7-6 to TRBJ2-3; 11 nucleotides agree with TRBD2. The CDR3 totals 17 residues. V dropped 4 bases and J dropped 1; count of bases not matched to a gene: 7. The germline CDR1 and CDR2 sequences are SGHVS and FNYEAQ. DNA of the CDR3: TGTGCCAGCAGCTCCATCTCACTAGCGGGAGGCACAGATACGCAGTATTTT. Encoded protein: CASSSISLAGGTDTQYF.

The chain uses TRBV7-3 and TRBJ1-4, with D possibly TRBD1 on 5 matching bases. The V and J ends lost 1 base and 5 bases respectively, with 14 bases between them. Germline V gene data show CDR1 as SGHTA and CDR2 as FQGTGA. CDR3 length equals 16 residues. CDR3 bases: TGTGCCAGCAGCTTAAGAGGTGGGGCCTCGAATGAAAAACTGTTTTTT. Residues: CASSLRGGASNEKLFF. The whole variable domain, remainder taken from reference TRBV7-3 and TRBJ1-4, is GAGVSQTPSNKVTEKGKYVELRCDPISGHTALYWYRQSLGQGPEFLIYFQGTGAADDSGLPNDRFFAVRPEGSVSTLKIQRTERGDSAVYLCASSLRGGASNEKLFFGSGTQLSVL.

The chain uses TRBV7-9 and TRBJ2-7; TRBD1 is a possible D gene (5 bases). Germline V gene lookup returns CDR1 SEHNR and CDR2 FQNEAQ (reference sequence). V dropped 1 base and J dropped 5 bases, with 12 bases sitting between them. This CDR3 is 14 amino acids long. DNA for the CDR3: TGTGCCAGCAGCTTAGGGCAGGGTATCGACGAGCAGTACTTC. It is translated as CASSLGQGIDEQYF. The full variable domain, completed using reference TRBV7-9 and TRBJ2-7, is DTGVSQNPRHKITKRGQNVTFRCDPISEHNRLYWYRQTLGQGPEFLTYFQNEAQLEKSRLLSDRFSAERPKGSFSTLEIQRTEQGDSAMYLCASSLGQGIDEQYFGPGTRLTVT.

This rearrangement joins TRBV5-1 to TRBJ1-6; D might be TRBD1 (6 bases). CDR1 and CDR2 from the germline V gene are SGHRS and YFSETQ. The CDR3 loop spans 16 amino acids. V was pared by 0 bases and J by 8 bases, with 15 bases between. Here the CDR3 reads CASSLDIRGGDSPLHF. For the CDR3, the DNA is TGCGCCAGCAGCTTGGACATTAGAGGGGGGGATTCACCCCTCCACTTT.

This chain links TRBV27 with TRBJ2-1; 7 bases map to TRBD1. V dropped 3 bases and J dropped 2; count of bases not matched to a gene: 4. Germline V gene lookup returns CDR1 MNHEY and CDR2 SMNVEV (reference sequence). The CDR3 covers 15 residues. The CDR3 loop is CASSFLQGAYNEQFF. In DNA, the CDR3 is TGTGCCAGCAGTTTCCTGCAGGGGGCCTACAATGAGCAGTTCTTC.

The chain combines TRBV7-2 with TRBJ1-1; the D is unclear. There are 14 residues in the CDR3. Germline CDR1 reads SGHTA; CDR2 reads FQGNSA. With 1 base removed from V and 0 bases from J, the gap between germline ends came to 6 bases. The CDR3 reads CASSLGTVNTEAFF. CDR3 in DNA: TGTGCCAGCAGCTTAGGGACTGTGAACACTGAAGCTTTCTTT.

The chain employs TRBV28 and TRBJ1-6; 7 nucleotides match TRBD1. The germline CDR1 and CDR2 sequences are MDHEN and SYDVKM. With V trimmed by 5 bases and J by 3 bases, 7 bases remained unmatched. The CDR3 has 16 residues. Here the CDR3 reads CASSPSGQDYNSPLHF. For the CDR3, the DNA is TGTGCCAGCAGTCCCTCCGGACAGGACTATAATTCACCCCTCCACTTT.

The rearrangement uses TRBV6-5 and TRBJ2-7; D perhaps matches TRBD2 (5 bases). Germline loops: CDR1 MNHEY, CDR2 SVGAGI. The CDR3 contains 15 residues. The V end was cut by 4 bases, the J end by 0 bases, with 13 bases between. DNA for the CDR3: TGTGCCAGCAGTTCGGAGGCCCTTAGCTCCTACGAGCAGTACTTC. It codes for CASSSEALSSYEQYF.

The chain uses TRBV5-1 and TRBJ1-1; D may be TRBD1 (5 bases). Trimming cost V 0 bases and J 6 bases, with 12 bases left between them. Germline CDR1 SGHRS, CDR2 YFSETQ. The CDR3 consists of 14 residues. CDR3 loop: CASSLEAGRAEAFF. For the CDR3, the DNA is TGCGCCAGCAGCTTGGAGGCAGGGAGGGCTGAAGCTTTCTTT.

This clone was counted once. CDR3 coding DNA: TGTGCCAGCAGCTTAGGCACAGGGGGAGGAACCGGGGAGCTGTTTTTT. Its protein product is CASSLGTGGGTGELFF. The rearrangement joins TRBV7-6 to TRBJ2-2; the match to TRBD1 covers 8 bases. CDR3 size: 16 residues. V gave up 1 base and J gave up 5 bases; unmatched junction bases: 6. Germline V gene sequence: CDR1 SGHVS, CDR2 FNYEAQ. Filled out from reference TRBV7-6 and TRBJ2-2, the complete variable domain reads GAGVSQSPRYKVTKRGQDVALRCDPISGHVSLYWYRQALGQGPEFLTYFNYEAQQDKSGLPNDRFSAERPEGSISTLTIQRTEQRDSAMYRCASSLGTGGGTGELFFGEGSRLTVL.

The chain is built from TRBV15 and TRBJ2-7; maybe TRBD1 (5 bases). Trimming removed 5 bases at V and 9 bases at J, with 17 bases between. Looked up from germline, CDR1 is LNHNV and CDR2 is YYDKDF (reference sequence). The CDR3 runs 13 residues. The CDR3: CATSARIDSRQYF. The CDR3 bases are TGTGCCACCAGCGCCCGGATTGACAGTCGGCAGTACTTC. The complete variable domain, with remaining parts taken from reference TRBV15 and TRBJ2-7, reads DAMVIQNPRYQVTQFGKPVTLSCSQTLNHNVMYWYQQKSSQAPKLLFHYYDKDFNNEADTPDNFQSRRPNTSFCFLDIRSPGLGDTAMYLCATSARIDSRQYFGPGTRLTVT.

Details on this clone: The sample has other DNA sequences that encode this CDR3 too. The rearrangement joins TRBV2 to TRBJ2-2; D is possibly TRBD1 (7 bases). Trimming left V 1 base short and J 6 bases short, with 9 bases between. Germline CDR1 reads SNHLY; CDR2 reads FYNNEI. The CDR3 is made up of 14 amino acids. The CDR3 nucleotides read TGTGCCAGCAGTGAAGTCAGGGGGGCCGGGGAGCTGTTTTTT. Its protein product is CASSEVRGAGELFF.

This sequence joins TRBV5-1 and TRBJ2-3; D unresolved. V shed 4 bases and J shed 0 bases, with 3 bases lying between them. CDR1 and CDR2 (germline): SGHRS, YFSETQ. The CDR3 covers 12 residues. The CDR3 DNA is TGCGCCAGCAGCCCGAGCACAGATACGCAGTATTTT. It is translated as CASSPSTDTQYF.

This chain joins TRBV2 and TRBJ2-4, with D possibly being TRBD2 (6 bases). The CDR3 contains 16 residues. CDR1 SNHLY and CDR2 FYNNEI come from the germline V gene. V gave up 5 bases and J gave up 0 bases, with 14 bases separating them. This CDR3 is CASSTPTGVAKNIQYF. CDR3 nucleotide sequence: TGTGCCAGCAGTACTCCCACGGGGGTAGCCAAAAACATTCAGTACTTC.

This clone came up once. The chain has TRBV6-6 and TRBJ2-7; D uncertain. In germline, CDR1 is MNHNY, CDR2 SVGAGI (reference sequence). V lost 7 bases to trimming and J lost 3 bases, with 19 bases between them. This CDR3 has 15 amino acids. The CDR3 region has the DNA TGTGCCAGCAAACGGAAGGCAGAGACACTCTACGAGCAGTACTTC. Translated, it gives CASKRKAETLYEQYF.

The chain carries TRBV10-2 and TRBJ1-3; perhaps TRBD1 as D (5 bases). V gave up 9 bases and J gave up 6 bases, with 15 bases separating them. This CDR3 contains 13 residues. CDR1 WSHSY and CDR2 SAAADI come from the germline V gene. The CDR3 nucleotides are TGCGCCAGTCGGGGGTTGTCCGTAAACACCATATATTTT. It translates to CASRGLSVNTIYF.

This sequence joins TRBV30 and TRBJ1-2; tentatively, D is TRBD1 (6 bases). This CDR3 is 14 amino acids long. Trimming took off 3 bases at V and 4 bases at J, with 15 bases between the two ends. Germline V lookup: CDR1 GTSNPN, CDR2 SVGIG (reference sequence). The CDR3 DNA reads as TGTGCCTGGAGGGGACAAGGGATGGGCTATGGCTACACCTTC. This translates into CAWRGQGMGYGYTF. The full variable domain, its missing parts supplied by reference TRBV30 and TRBJ1-2, is SQTIHQWPATLVQPVGSPLSLECTVEGTSNPNLYWYRQAAGRGLQLLFYSVGIGQISSEVPQNLSASRPQDRQFILSSKKLLLSDSGFYLCAWRGQGMGYGYTFGSGTRLTVV.

This clone was seen once. The V call is TRBV14, the J call TRBJ2-3; 7 bases align to TRBD2. Germline V lookup: CDR1 SGHDN, CDR2 FVKESK. The V and J ends lost 4 bases and 1 base, in that order; junction bases with no gene match: 11. This CDR3 is built from 17 residues. DNA of the CDR3: TGTGCCAGCAGCCTCCGTCGGGGGGTGGTAGGCACAGATACGCAGTATTTT. Residues: CASSLRRGVVGTDTQYF.

The chain couples TRBV7-6 to TRBJ2-5, with 7 bases that match TRBD2. V was pared by 0 bases and J by 1 base, with 2 bases of the junction left unmatched. Germline V gives CDR1 SGHVS, CDR2 FNYEAQ. The CDR3 runs 15 residues. CDR3 nucleotide sequence: TGTGCCAGCAGCTTAGCGGGAGGGGTCCAAGAGACCCAGTACTTC. It yields the protein CASSLAGGVQETQYF. Combining the CDR3 with reference TRBV7-6 and TRBJ2-5 gives the whole variable domain GAGVSQSPRYKVTKRGQDVALRCDPISGHVSLYWYRQALGQGPEFLTYFNYEAQQDKSGLPNDRFSAERPEGSISTLTIQRTEQRDSAMYRCASSLAGGVQETQYFGPGTRLLVL.

The CDR3 protein is CASSQALGNGSPLHF. The DNA for the CDR3 is TGTGCCAGCAGCCAAGCGCTGGGTAACGGGTCACCCCTCCACTTT. The rearrangement links TRBV4-2 to TRBJ1-6; D gene unclear. The length of the CDR3 is 15 residues. V was cut by 1 base and J by 10 bases, with 14 bases left in between. CDR1 and CDR2 from the germline V gene are LGHNA and YNFKEQ.